The 27 T cell receptor beta chains reported below all come from one sample, sequenced in a study of blood T cell repertoires in COVID-19. Libraries were prepared by immunoSEQ multiplex PCR; TCRdb keeps only in-frame clonotypes and omits some of them. Here the sample spans 250,000 to 350,000 clones, approximately 90% being singletons. Material: PBMCs or T cells enriched from blood (not recorded which). Receptor source: a woman between 25 and 40 years old who had recovered from COVID-19.

V is TRBV14 and J is TRBJ1-2; D not certain. V shed 1 base and J shed 4 bases, with 13 bases lying between them. The CDR3 is 15 residues long. The V gene's germline CDR1 is SGHDN and CDR2 FVKESK. The CDR3 DNA is TGTGCCAGCAGCCAAGTGGATTCGGGAATCTATGGCTACACCTTC. Translation gives CASSQVDSGIYGYTF. The entire variable domain, with the rest obtained from reference TRBV14 and TRBJ1-2, is as follows: EAGVTQFPSHSVIEKGQTVTLRCDPISGHDNLYWYRRVMGKEIKFLLHFVKESKQDESGMPNNRFLAERTGGTYSTLKVQPAELEDSGVYFCASSQVDSGIYGYTFGSGTRLTVV.

This chain joins TRBV6-2 or TRBV6-3 and TRBJ2-1, with 12 bases aligning to TRBD2. V shed 4 bases and J 7 bases; nucleotides not matched to a gene: 2. CDR1 is MNHEY and CDR2 is SVGEGT in the germline V gene. The CDR3 length is 14 residues. The CDR3 nucleotides are TGTGCCAGCAGTTCTAGCGGGAGGGAAAATGAGCAGTTCTTC. Protein product: CASSSSGRENEQFF.

This chain connects TRBV27 to TRBJ1-1, with 12 bases lining up with TRBD1. Germline CDR1 is MNHEY and CDR2 is SMNVEV (reference sequence). This CDR3 is built from 21 residues. V gave up 7 bases and J gave up 6 bases; unmatched junction bases: 27. The CDR3, as DNA: TGTGCCAGCACCCTTCGGCCAAACATTCCCGGGACAGGGGGCGGTTGGCCTGAAGCTTTCTTT. Amino acid sequence: CASTLRPNIPGTGGGWPEAFF.

The chain uses TRBV11-2 and TRBJ2-7; tentative D call: TRBD1 (5 bases). In germline, CDR1 is SGHAT, CDR2 FQNNGV. V lost 1 base, J lost 6 bases, and 16 bases lay in between. CDR3 length equals 15 residues. Written as DNA, the CDR3 is TGTGCCAGCAGCTTAGCAGGGTCCGGGCTCGCCGAGCAGTACTTC. It encodes CASSLAGSGLAEQYF.

The V gene is TRBV10-1, the J gene TRBJ2-3; D might be TRBD1 (5 bases). Germline values: CDR1 WNHNN, CDR2 SYGVQD (reference sequence). V was trimmed by 4 bases and J by 0 bases, leaving 20 bases between them. The CDR3 has 18 residues. CDR3 in amino acids: CASSGGILVQESTDTQYF. In DNA, the CDR3 is TGCGCCAGCAGTGGTGGAATCTTAGTACAGGAGAGCACAGATACGCAGTATTTT.

The chain uses TRBV10-3 and TRBJ2-4; tentative D call: TRBD1 (5 bases). This CDR3 spans 14 amino acids. Trimming stripped 4 bases from V and 0 bases from J, with 7 bases between. Germline V gene sequence: CDR1 ENHRY, CDR2 SYGVKD. This CDR3 reads CAISADRAKNIQYF. CDR3 in DNA: TGTGCCATCAGTGCAGACAGAGCCAAAAACATTCAGTACTTC.

The chain joins TRBV29-1 to TRBJ2-5; 7 nucleotides line up with TRBD1. V was pared by 0 bases and J by 5 bases, with 9 bases of the junction left unmatched. Germline assignment: CDR1 SQVTM and CDR2 ANQGSEA. The CDR3 spans 15 residues. The chain's CDR3 is CSVEDPRGRRETQYF. In DNA form, the CDR3 reads TGCAGCGTTGAAGATCCGAGGGGGCGTAGGGAGACCCAGTACTTC.

The CDR3 loop is CASSPPFGQDTGEQYF. CDR3 DNA: TGTGCCAGCTCACCACCCTTCGGACAGGACACGGGTGAGCAGTACTTC. The genes are TRBV18 and TRBJ2-7, with TRBD1 matching over 7 bases. V lost 0 bases, J lost 7 bases, and 12 bases stayed unmatched. CDR3 length: 16 amino acids. The germline CDR1 and CDR2 sequences are KGHSH and LQKENI.

The chain couples TRBV4-1 to TRBJ2-1; D perhaps matches TRBD2 (6 bases). V lost 0 bases and J 6 bases, leaving 12 bases between the germline ends. The CDR3 contains 15 residues. Germline CDR1 MGHRA, CDR2 YSYEKL. CDR3 DNA: TGCGCCAGCAGCCAAGAGGGGACTGGTTTCAATGAGCAGTTCTTC. Residues: CASSQEGTGFNEQFF.

This chain connects TRBV19 to TRBJ1-1; D possibly corresponds to TRBD1 (6 bases). CDR1 and CDR2 (germline): LNHDA, SQIVND (reference sequence). CDR3 size: 15 residues. V was clipped by 3 bases and J by 3 bases, with 14 bases between them. The CDR3 bases are TGTGCCAGTAGTATTCGGGGGGCCGTGGACACTGAAGCTTTCTTT. Translated: CASSIRGAVDTEAFF.

The CDR3 spells CASSLVQRGNNEQFF. The CDR3 bases are TGCGCCAGCAGCTTGGTGCAGCGGGGAAACAATGAGCAGTTCTTC. The rearrangement links TRBV5-1 to TRBJ2-1; 7 nucleotides agree with TRBD2. The V gene's germline CDR1 is SGHRS and CDR2 YFSETQ. The CDR3 spans 15 residues. Trimming at V came to 0 bases and at J to 5 bases, leaving 5 bases not matched to a gene.

The rearrangement uses TRBV7-2 and TRBJ1-2; 7 bases line up with TRBD1. With 5 bases clipped from V and 4 bases from J, the junction kept 4 bases outside the gene matches. Germline V gives CDR1 SGHTA, CDR2 FQGNSA. This CDR3 contains 13 residues. The CDR3 sequence: CASSLTGFYGYTF. The CDR3, as DNA: TGTGCCAGCAGCCTGACAGGGTTCTATGGCTACACCTTC.

The chain is built from TRBV5-4 and TRBJ2-1, with D tentatively TRBD2 (5 bases). The V end lost 0 bases, the J end lost 8 bases, and 12 bases lay between the germline ends. Germline CDR1 reads SGHNT; CDR2 reads YYREEE (reference sequence). This CDR3 has 14 amino acids. The CDR3 spells CASSLEGALDEQFF. As DNA, the CDR3 is TGTGCCAGCAGCTTGGAGGGAGCCCTCGATGAGCAGTTCTTC.

The chain recombines TRBV14 with TRBJ2-5; D is undetermined. The CDR3 sequence is 14 residues long. Germline CDR1 SGHDN, CDR2 FVKESK. V was pared by 3 bases and J by 1 base, with 9 bases between. DNA of the CDR3: TGTGCCAGCAGCCAGCGAGGAGTCCAAGAGACCCAGTACTTC. Translating gives CASSQRGVQETQYF.

The rearrangement links TRBV15 to TRBJ1-2; D is unresolved. The ends were cut back, 0 bases at V and 4 bases at J, with 12 bases in the middle. The V gene's germline CDR1 is LNHNV and CDR2 YYDKDF (reference sequence). The CDR3 has 15 residues. CDR3 loop: CATSREIGGLYGYTF. CDR3 coding DNA: TGTGCCACCAGCAGAGAGATAGGAGGCCTCTATGGCTACACCTTC. Based on the CDR3 plus reference TRBV15 and TRBJ1-2, the full variable domain is DAMVIQNPRYQVTQFGKPVTLSCSQTLNHNVMYWYQQKSSQAPKLLFHYYDKDFNNEADTPDNFQSRRPNTSFCFLDIRSPGLGDTAMYLCATSREIGGLYGYTFGSGTRLTVV.

The chain uses TRBV7-2 and TRBJ1-1, with 7 positions matching TRBD1. The CDR3 sequence is 15 residues long. The V gene end was trimmed by 2 bases and the J gene end by 2 bases; junction bases not matched to a gene: 5. Germline V lookup: CDR1 SGHTA, CDR2 FQGNSA. The CDR3 DNA is TGTGCCAGCAGCTTAAACAGGGGCCTTAACACTGAAGCTTTCTTT. Its protein is CASSLNRGLNTEAFF. Drawing the rest from reference TRBV7-2 and TRBJ1-1, the complete variable domain is GAGVSQSPSNKVTEKGKDVELRCDPISGHTALYWYRQSLGQGLEFLIYFQGNSAPDKSGLPSDRFSAERTGGSVSTLTIQRTQQEDSAVYLCASSLNRGLNTEAFFGQGTRLTVV.

A note on this clone: The junction departs from the called germline gene at one end, perhaps through a read error. This sequence joins TRBV19 and TRBJ1-5; no definite D call. Germline CDR1 and CDR2: LNHDA and SQIVND (reference sequence). The CDR3 covers 16 residues. CDR3 amino acids: CACSIDLSGWNQPQHF. As DNA, the CDR3 is TGTGCCTGTAGTATAGATCTATCGGGGTGGAATCAGCCCCAGCATTTT. Full variable domain (outside the CDR3, taken from reference TRBV19 and TRBJ1-5): DGGITQSPKYLFRKEGQNVTLSCEQNLNHDAMYWYRQDPGQGLRLIYYSQIVNDFQKGDIAEGYSVSREKKESFPLTVTSAQKNPTAFYLCACSIDLSGWNQPQHFGDGTRLSIL.

This clone was recorded only once. The genes are TRBV19 and TRBJ1-5; possibly TRBD1 for D (6 bases). The CDR3 runs 16 residues. V gave up 0 bases and J gave up 3 bases, with 12 bases separating them. Germline V gene data show CDR1 as LNHDA and CDR2 as SQIVND (reference sequence). CDR3 bases: TGTGCCAGTAGTATAGAATCAGGGGCTGTCAATCAGCCCCAGCATTTT. Its translation: CASSIESGAVNQPQHF.

The rearrangement joins TRBV6-5 to TRBJ2-7; D uncertain. CDR3 length: 12 amino acids. The V end was cut by 11 bases, the J end by 4 bases, with 15 bases between. Germline V CDR1 and CDR2: MNHEY, SVGAGI. The CDR3 DNA reads TGTGCCCACTCACCCACTGAGTACGAGCAGTACTTC. It yields the protein CAHSPTEYEQYF.

The rearrangement joins TRBV9 to TRBJ2-1; 7 nucleotides align to TRBD1. The CDR3 extends over 16 amino acids. Germline CDR1 is SGDLS and CDR2 is YYNGEE. V dropped 3 bases and J dropped 5; count of bases not matched to a gene: 11. CDR3: CASSDDRDRAHNEQFF. The CDR3 DNA follows: TGTGCCAGCAGCGACGACCGAGACAGGGCACACAATGAGCAGTTCTTC.

J is TRBJ2-2 and V is TRBV27; possible D gene TRBD1, 5 bases. The CDR3 sequence is 16 residues long. Germline CDR1 MNHEY, CDR2 SMNVEV (reference sequence). Trimming shortened V by 7 bases and J by 6 bases, and 21 bases separated the two germline ends. CDR3: CASTVLGSGFAGELFF. The CDR3 nucleotides read TGTGCCAGCACAGTTTTGGGGTCAGGGTTCGCCGGGGAGCTGTTTTTT.

The chain carries TRBV5-1 and TRBJ2-5, with 7 nucleotides matching TRBD1. This CDR3 spans 14 amino acids. V lost 4 bases, J lost 4 bases, and 7 bases stayed unmatched. Germline lookup yields CDR1 SGHRS and CDR2 YFSETQ. For the CDR3, the DNA is TGCGCCAGCAGCAAGGGGGCTGGGGGAGAGACCCAGTACTTC. This gives the protein CASSKGAGGETQYF.

The chain is built from TRBV19 and TRBJ1-5; TRBD1 aligns across 8 bases. The germline V gene encodes CDR1 LNHDA and CDR2 SQIVND (reference sequence). The CDR3 has 16 amino acids. Losses at the gene ends were 7 bases for V and 1 base for J; bases not matched to a gene: 9. The CDR3: CASMQTGVFSNQPQHF. The CDR3 DNA is TGTGCCAGTATGCAGACAGGGGTCTTCAGCAATCAGCCCCAGCATTTT. The variable domain in full, with the rest retrieved from reference TRBV19 and TRBJ1-5, is DGGITQSPKYLFRKEGQNVTLSCEQNLNHDAMYWYRQDPGQGLRLIYYSQIVNDFQKGDIAEGYSVSREKKESFPLTVTSAQKNPTAFYLCASMQTGVFSNQPQHFGDGTRLSIL.

This clone occurred once. This rearrangement joins TRBV19 to TRBJ2-3, with TRBD2 matching 9 bases. After removal of 1 base from V and 6 bases from J, the junction contained 8 bases not matched to a gene. The CDR3 covers 16 residues. CDR1 and CDR2 from the germline V gene are LNHDA and SQIVND (reference sequence). The CDR3 nucleotides read TGTGCCAGTAGTATAGCTGCTAGCGGGACTTGGGATACGCAGTATTTT. The encoded protein is CASSIAASGTWDTQYF.

V and J are TRBV28 and TRBJ2-1; 8 bases line up with TRBD1. This CDR3 has 20 residues. Germline V lookup: CDR1 MDHEN, CDR2 SYDVKM. V was clipped by 7 bases and J by 4 bases; unmatched bases: 24. Here the CDR3 reads CASTLKRLTGGSLGYNEQFF. CDR3 coding DNA: TGTGCCAGCACCCTAAAGCGGCTAACAGGGGGAAGTTTAGGGTACAATGAGCAGTTCTTC.

The sample holds a few counts of this clone. The V gene is TRBV21-1, the J gene TRBJ2-4; TRBD2, the D gene given by the table, was not confirmed from the DNA. TRBV21-1 is given as a pseudogene. The CDR3 totals 14 residues. The CDR3 reads CASSPRRGKNIQYF. The CDR3 DNA sequence: TGTGCCAGCAGCCCCCGGCGGGGGAAAAACATTCAGTACTTC.

This clone has just a few counts. The chain has TRBV11-3 and TRBJ2-2; 7 nucleotides align to TRBD1. J was trimmed by 3 bases and V by 5 bases; bases with no gene match: 6. This CDR3 region has 15 residues. CDR1 and CDR2 from the germline V gene are SGHNT and YENEEA. This chain's CDR3 is CASSKTGSDTGELFF. The DNA of the CDR3 is TGTGCCAGCAGCAAGACAGGGTCCGACACCGGGGAGCTGTTTTTT.